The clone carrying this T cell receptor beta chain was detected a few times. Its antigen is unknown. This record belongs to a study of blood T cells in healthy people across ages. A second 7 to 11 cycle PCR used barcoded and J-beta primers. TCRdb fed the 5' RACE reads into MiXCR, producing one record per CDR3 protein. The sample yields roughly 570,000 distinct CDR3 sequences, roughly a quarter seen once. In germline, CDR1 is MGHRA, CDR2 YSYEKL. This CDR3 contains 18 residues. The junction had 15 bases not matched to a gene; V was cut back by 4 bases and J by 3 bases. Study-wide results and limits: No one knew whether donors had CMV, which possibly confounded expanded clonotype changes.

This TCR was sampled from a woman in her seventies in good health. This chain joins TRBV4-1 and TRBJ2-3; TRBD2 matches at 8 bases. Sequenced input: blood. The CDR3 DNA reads TGCGCCAGCAGCCTTTACGGGGGGGCCGAGGGATCTACAGATACGCAGTATTTT. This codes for CASSLYGGAEGSTDTQYF.